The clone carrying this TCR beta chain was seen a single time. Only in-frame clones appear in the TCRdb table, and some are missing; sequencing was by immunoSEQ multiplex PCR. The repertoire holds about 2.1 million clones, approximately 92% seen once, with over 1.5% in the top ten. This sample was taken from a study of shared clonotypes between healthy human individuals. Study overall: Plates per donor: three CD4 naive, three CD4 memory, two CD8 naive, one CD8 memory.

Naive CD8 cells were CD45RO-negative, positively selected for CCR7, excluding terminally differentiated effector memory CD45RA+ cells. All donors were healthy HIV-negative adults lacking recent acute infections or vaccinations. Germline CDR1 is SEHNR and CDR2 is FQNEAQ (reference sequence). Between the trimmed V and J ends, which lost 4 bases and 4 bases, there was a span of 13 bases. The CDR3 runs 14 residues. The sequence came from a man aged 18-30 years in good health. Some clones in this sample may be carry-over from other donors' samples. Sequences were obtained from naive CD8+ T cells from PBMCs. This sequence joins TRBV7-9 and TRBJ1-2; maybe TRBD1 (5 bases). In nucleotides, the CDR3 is TGTGCCAGCAGCTGGCCGGGACCCGGCTATGGCTACACCTTC. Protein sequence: CASSWPGPGYGYTF.